These 8 T cell receptor beta chains originate from one sample sequenced in a study of regulatory T cells in long-lasting Graves disease. The time point is: newly diagnosed GD, antithyroid drugs for less than 3 months. RNA isolated from PBMCs was used to make the TCR library. Construction of the TCR beta libraries employed iRepertoire HTBI primers in conjunction with Arm-PCR of CDR3 regions. TCRdb re-called the multiplex PCR reads with MiXCR, one entry per CDR3 protein. Of a few hundred thousand distinct CDR3 sequences in the sample, 20% to 25% are singletons; the top ten hold around 13%. The source was peripheral blood mononuclear cells (PBMCs), collected at new diagnosis, from a patient treated with antithyroid drugs. The receptor source for this set is a female donor with Graves disease.

This clonotype was observed many times. The chain uses TRBV4-3 and TRBJ1-6; D gene unclear. CDR1 and CDR2 from the germline V gene are LGHNA and YSLEER. With 0 bases removed from V and 11 bases from J, the gap between germline ends came to 8 bases. The CDR3 contains 13 residues. The CDR3 region is CASSQDSEAPLHF. As DNA, the CDR3 is TGCGCCAGCAGCCAAGATAGCGAAGCACCCCTCCACTTT.

This clonotype has more than one count but fewer than ten. V gene TRBV12-3 or TRBV12-4 combines with J gene TRBJ1-5, with a tentative D call TRBD1 (6 bases). The ends were cut back, 5 bases at V and 4 bases at J, with 9 bases in the middle. The CDR3 totals 13 residues. The CDR3 DNA reads as TGTGCCAGCAGTCAACAGGGTAATCAGCCCCAGCATTTT. Translated: CASSQQGNQPQHF.

This clonotype was seen at least ten times. The V and J genes are TRBV20-1 and TRBJ1-5; tentatively, D is TRBD1 (6 bases). The CDR3 spans 13 residues. Between the trimmed V and J ends, which lost 5 bases and 4 bases, there was a span of 12 bases. Germline V lookup: CDR1 DFQATT, CDR2 SNEGSKA (reference sequence). As DNA, the CDR3 is TGCAGTGCTCAATGGGACAATAATCAGCCCCAGCATTTT. Its protein product is CSAQWDNNQPQHF.

This clonotype showed up just a few times. V gene TRBV7-9 combines with J gene TRBJ1-2; D is unclear. V gave up 0 bases and J gave up 4 bases, with 9 bases separating them. The CDR3 sequence is 14 residues long. CDR1 and CDR2 from the germline V gene are SEHNR and FQNEAQ (reference sequence). CDR3 sequence reads: CASSLALAGYGYTF. In nucleotides, the CDR3 is TGTGCCAGCAGCTTAGCGTTGGCAGGCTATGGCTACACCTTC.

This clonotype was counted at least ten times. The CDR3 reads CASSQLSDTQYF. DNA for the CDR3: TGTGCCAGCAGCCAACTGTCAGATACGCAGTATTTT. The chain carries TRBV14 and TRBJ2-3; the D is unclear. Per the germline V gene, CDR1 is SGHDN and CDR2 is FVKESK. The CDR3 has 12 residues. V was clipped by 2 bases and J by 4 bases, with 4 bases between them.

This clonotype was counted between two and nine times. V and J are TRBV28 and TRBJ1-4; no clear D gene. The CDR3 consists of 15 residues. V lost 6 bases, J lost 0 bases, and 11 bases lay in between. Germline V gene data show CDR1 as MDHEN and CDR2 as SYDVKM. In DNA, the CDR3 is TGTGCCAGCAGCCGTGTAGACTCAACTAATGAAAAACTGTTTTTT. It specifies CASSRVDSTNEKLFF. Combining the CDR3 with reference TRBV28 and TRBJ1-4 gives the whole variable domain DVKVTQSSRYLVKRTGEKVFLECVQDMDHENMFWYRQDPGLGLRLIYFSYDVKMKEKGDIPEGYSVSREKKERFSLILESASTNQTSMYLCASSRVDSTNEKLFFGSGTQLSVL.

Ten or more counts support this clonotype. The chain joins TRBV12-3 or TRBV12-4 to TRBJ2-1; 11 bases are a match to TRBD1. V lost 7 bases to trimming and J lost 6 bases; unmatched junction nucleotides: 8. This CDR3 contains 15 residues. The CDR3 region is CASTSTGTGGNEQFF. For the CDR3, the DNA is TGTGCCAGCACCTCCACCGGGACAGGGGGCAATGAGCAGTTCTTC.

V usage is TRBV3-1 and J usage is TRBJ2-3, with a tentative D call TRBD1 (6 bases). CDR1 is LGHDT, CDR2 YNNKEL, per germline (reference sequence). The germline V and J ends were trimmed by 3 bases and 2 bases, with 9 bases remaining between them. The CDR3 is made up of 14 amino acids. The DNA of the CDR3 is TGTGCCAGCAGCCAGAACAGGGTCACAGATACGCAGTATTTT. It encodes CASSQNRVTDTQYF.